This passage covers 19 T cell receptor beta chains from one sample sequenced in a study of breast tumors, draining lymph nodes, adjacent tissues. TCRdb redid the calling of the multiplex PCR reads with MiXCR, one entry per CDR3 protein. The repertoire consists of approximately 180,000 distinct CDR3 sequences, with about 34% occurring once and the leading ten covering roughly 3.8%. The lymph nodes were axillary draining lymph nodes from breast cancer patients. The source material was axillary lymph node tissue. The receptors were gathered from a female donor with breast cancer. Some clones in this sample may be carry-over from other donors' samples.

This clonotype was recorded at least ten times. The chain has TRBV7-9 and TRBJ1-1, with no clear D. CDR1 is SEHNR, CDR2 FQNEAQ, per germline (reference sequence). The CDR3 runs 14 residues. Trimming left V 2 bases short and J 2 bases short, with 9 bases between. This chain's CDR3 is CASSLITGNTEAFF. The CDR3 bases are TGTGCCAGCAGCTTAATCACCGGTAACACTGAAGCTTTCTTT.

This clonotype was observed many times. The V and J genes are TRBV30 and TRBJ2-5; no clear D. This CDR3 spans 12 amino acids. Looked up from germline, CDR1 is GTSNPN and CDR2 is SVGIG (reference sequence). Deletions cut 0 bases from V and 2 bases from J, with 4 bases between. The chain's CDR3 is CAWSVNQETQYF. In DNA, the CDR3 is TGTGCCTGGAGTGTAAATCAAGAGACCCAGTACTTC.

This clonotype was recorded many times. This rearrangement joins TRBV4-2 to TRBJ2-1; TRBD2 matches 8 bases. The CDR3 runs to 16 residues. Germline V gives CDR1 LGHNA, CDR2 YNFKEQ. With V trimmed by 3 bases and J by 9 bases, 13 bases remained unmatched. Here the CDR3 DNA reads TGTGCCAGCAGCCAGCGCGGGGGGCAGGGAGTCGTTGAGCAGTTCTTC. This codes for CASSQRGGQGVVEQFF.

Many counts were recorded for this clonotype. This sequence joins TRBV6-6 and TRBJ2-5; a weak D match, TRBD1 (7 bases). Germline loops: CDR1 MNHNY, CDR2 SVGAGI (reference sequence). This CDR3 contains 12 residues. V lost 11 bases and J lost 3, with 13 bases in between. As DNA, the CDR3 is TGTGCCTCTGGGGGGACAGAAGAGACCCAGTACTTC. This codes for CASGGTEETQYF.

This clonotype has a count of ten or more. The gene calls are TRBV9 and TRBJ2-1; 8 positions match TRBD2. V lost 3 bases to trimming and J lost 8 bases; unmatched junction nucleotides: 7. Germline loops: CDR1 SGDLS, CDR2 YYNGEE. There are 14 residues in the CDR3. CDR3 protein: CASSARSGGHEQFF. The CDR3 DNA follows: TGTGCCAGCAGCGCTCGGTCGGGGGGGCATGAGCAGTTCTTC.

Ten or more counts support this clonotype. This chain joins TRBV10-3 and TRBJ2-7; D is unclear. Trimming cost V 8 bases and J 1 base, with 24 bases left between them. CDR1 is ENHRY and CDR2 is SYGVKD in the germline V gene. The CDR3 length is 17 residues. In DNA form, the CDR3 reads TGTGCCATCTGGAAAGGTATGGAAATGGGGATTTCCTACGAGCAGTACTTC. Protein sequence: CAIWKGMEMGISYEQYF.

Remarks on this clonotype: A junction boundary mismatches the germline segment, possibly from a read error. The chain combines TRBV20-1 with TRBJ2-3; TRBD2 matches 8 bases. The CDR3 length is 15 residues. Germline CDR1 and CDR2: DFQATT and SNEGSKA (reference sequence). CDR3 bases: TGCAGTGCTAGCGACGGACTAGCTCCCACACATACGCGGTATTTT. Its translation is CSASDGLAPTHTRYF.

This clonotype has ten or more counts. This sequence joins TRBV27 and TRBJ1-4; TRBD1 agrees at 8 bases. Germline loops: CDR1 MNHEY, CDR2 SMNVEV (reference sequence). Germline trimming cut 0 bases from V and 4 bases from J; bases unmatched to any gene: 4. This CDR3 is built from 16 residues. Written as DNA, the CDR3 is TGTGCCAGCAGTTTATCGAGACAGGGGAGTAATGAAAAACTGTTTTTT. This gives the protein CASSLSRQGSNEKLFF.

This chain uses TRBV28 with TRBJ1-1; D uncertain. Germline V CDR1 and CDR2: MDHEN, SYDVKM. V gave up 6 bases and J gave up 12 bases, with 17 bases separating them. The CDR3 has 12 amino acids. Here the CDR3 DNA reads TGTGCCAGCAGAGGACTGGGCGCCGTGACTTTCTTT. Its translation: CASRGLGAVTFF. Full variable domain (missing parts from reference TRBV28 and TRBJ1-1): DVKVTQSSRYLVKRTGEKVFLECVQDMDHENMFWYRQDPGLGLRLIYFSYDVKMKEKGDIPEGYSVSREKKERFSLILESASTNQTSMYLCASRGLGAVTFFGQGTRLTVV.

This clonotype came up many times. The rearrangement uses TRBV6-5 and TRBJ2-6, with D unresolved. With 5 bases removed from V and 0 bases from J, the gap between germline ends came to 8 bases. CDR1 and CDR2 (germline): MNHEY, SVGAGI. The CDR3 runs to 15 residues. The CDR3 coding sequence is TGTGCCAGCAGTCAAACCTCCTCTGGGGCCAACGTCCTGACTTTC. This sequence encodes CASSQTSSGANVLTF.

This clonotype was observed at least ten times. The chain links TRBV7-2 to TRBJ2-7; D is ambiguous. Germline lookup yields CDR1 SGHTA and CDR2 FQGNSA. V lost 5 bases, J lost 2 bases, and 22 bases lay in between. This CDR3 is 17 amino acids long. The CDR3 loop is CASSHRFGQQRPYEQYF. The CDR3 DNA reads TGTGCCAGCAGCCATCGGTTCGGGCAGCAGCGCCCCTACGAGCAGTACTTC.

The chain recombines TRBV15 with TRBJ2-5; D not resolved. Trimming left V 3 bases short and J 1 base short, with 12 bases between. CDR3 length: 15 amino acids. In germline, CDR1 is LNHNV, CDR2 YYDKDF (reference sequence). The CDR3 DNA follows: TGTGCCACCAGCAGCTTAGTTATGCCCCAAGAGACCCAGTACTTC. It codes for CATSSLVMPQETQYF.

This clonotype showed up just once. A read error may explain this, as a much larger clone is one base away. The V and J genes are TRBV7-2 and TRBJ2-5; D tentatively fits TRBD1 or TRBD2 (5 bases each). This CDR3 comprises 15 residues. CDR1 SGHTA and CDR2 FQGNSA come from the germline V gene. This chain's CDR3 is CASSLGFGNQGTQHF. The CDR3 coding sequence is TGTGCCAGCAGCTTGGGGTTCGGGAATCAAGGGACCCAGCACTTC.

In regard to this clonotype: Germline is not matched at one junction end, which may reflect a read error. This chain links TRBV25-1 with TRBJ1-4; D is unresolved. From germline, CDR1 is MGHDK and CDR2 SYGVNS. The CDR3 sequence is 15 residues long. DNA for the CDR3: TGTGCCGGCAGTGATCTCCTCGACTATAATGAAAAACTGTTTTTT. Translation: CAGSDLLDYNEKLFF.

In DNA, the CDR3 is TGTGCCACCAGGGCCGGGACAGGGGGTATGAACACTGAAGCTTTCTTT. Its protein product is CATRAGTGGMNTEAFF. The chain combines TRBV15 with TRBJ1-1; 11 bases agree with TRBD1. Trimming cost V 6 bases and J 0 bases; bases outside gene matches: 6. In germline, CDR1 is LNHNV, CDR2 YYDKDF (reference sequence). This CDR3 comprises 16 residues.

Ten or more counts support this clonotype. The J gene is TRBJ2-5, the V gene TRBV4-1; D is perhaps TRBD1 or TRBD2 (6 bases each). The V gene's germline CDR1 is MGHRA and CDR2 YSYEKL. There are 15 residues in the CDR3. Trimming stripped 4 bases from V and 3 bases from J, with 15 bases between. CDR3 bases: TGCGCCAGCAGCCCTCAAGGAGGGGGTAAAGAGACCCAGTACTTC. It encodes CASSPQGGGKETQYF.

This clonotype was seen ten or more times. V and J are TRBV5-4 and TRBJ1-2; no clear D. Trimming shortened V by 7 bases and J by 9 bases, and 19 bases separated the two germline ends. Germline lookup yields CDR1 SGHNT and CDR2 YYREEE (reference sequence). This CDR3 contains 13 residues. The CDR3 DNA sequence: TGTGCCAGCCGCAGGCAGGCGTCGCCGCGCTACACCTTC. This sequence encodes CASRRQASPRYTF.

The chain joins TRBV5-8 to TRBJ1-1, with a tentative D call TRBD1 (5 bases). The CDR3 extends over 15 amino acids. Germline V gives CDR1 SGHTS, CDR2 YDEGEE. V lost 3 bases to trimming and J lost 3 bases, with 15 bases between them. The chain's CDR3 is CASSWAQVEDTEAFF. The CDR3 nucleotides read TGTGCCAGCAGCTGGGCACAGGTGGAGGACACTGAAGCTTTCTTT.

This clonotype was seen many times. The V gene is TRBV5-1, the J gene TRBJ2-3, with 11 bases fitting TRBD2. With 0 bases clipped from V and 8 bases from J, the junction kept 20 bases outside the gene matches. The CDR3 has 20 residues. Germline CDR1 reads SGHRS; CDR2 reads YFSETQ. CDR3 nucleotide sequence: TGCGCCAGCAGCTTGGATCTAAGGGCTAGCGGGGGGCCAAGTGCGGGTACGCAGTATTTT. Translated, it gives CASSLDLRASGGPSAGTQYF.